These 12 T cell receptor beta chains were sequenced from one sample in a study of blood T cell repertoires in COVID-19. The protocol was immunoSEQ multiplex PCR, while the TCRdb copy is restricted to in-frame clones and leaves out a portion. The profile covers 30,000 to 35,000 clones, with more than 85% appearing a single time and roughly 12% taken by the ten largest. The material sequenced was peripheral blood. The receptor source for this set is a human donor in a cohort sampled during active COVID-19.

V usage is TRBV19 and J usage is TRBJ2-7; perhaps TRBD1 as D (5 bases). The CDR3 extends over 14 amino acids. V was trimmed by 6 bases and J by 0 bases, leaving 12 bases between them. Germline V gene sequence: CDR1 LNHDA, CDR2 SQIVND (reference sequence). In nucleotides, the CDR3 is TGTGCCAGTAGGGACACTCGGAGCTCCTACGAGCAGTACTTC. Amino acids: CASRDTRSSYEQYF.

The chain links TRBV6-4 to TRBJ2-1; the D gene is possibly TRBD2 (5 bases). CDR3 size: 16 residues. Germline V gene data show CDR1 as MRHNA and CDR2 as SNTAGT. Trimming removed 2 bases from V and 0 bases from J, with 11 bases in between. Here the CDR3 DNA reads TGTGCCAGCAGTGACGAGGGCGCGAGCTCCTACAATGAGCAGTTCTTC. Translation: CASSDEGASSYNEQFF.

The V and J genes are TRBV6-2 or TRBV6-3 and TRBJ2-7, with D possibly matching TRBD2 (7 bases). This CDR3 region has 15 residues. Trimming took 2 bases from V and 0 from J, leaving 11 bases between them. The germline V gene has CDR1 MNHEY and CDR2 SVGEGT. The CDR3 bases are TGTGCCAGCAGTTACGAGGGGGGGAGCTCCTACGAGCAGTACTTC. Residues: CASSYEGGSSYEQYF.

The V call is TRBV28, the J call TRBJ2-3, with 10 bases that match TRBD2. Germline CDR1 and CDR2: MDHEN and SYDVKM. V was pared by 1 base and J by 4 bases, with 8 bases of the junction left unmatched. This CDR3 has 17 amino acids. The CDR3 bases are TGTGCCAGCAGTTTATTATCTAGCGGGAGAGGAGCAGATACGCAGTATTTT. This translates into CASSLLSSGRGADTQYF. Complete variable domain (other parts from reference TRBV28 and TRBJ2-3): DVKVTQSSRYLVKRTGEKVFLECVQDMDHENMFWYRQDPGLGLRLIYFSYDVKMKEKGDIPEGYSVSREKKERFSLILESASTNQTSMYLCASSLLSSGRGADTQYFGPGTRLTVL.

The chain links TRBV29-1 to TRBJ2-1; 10 positions agree with TRBD2. The CDR3 runs 15 residues. Per germline, CDR1 SQVTM and CDR2 ANQGSEA. With 2 bases clipped from V and 3 bases from J, the junction kept 4 bases outside the gene matches. The CDR3 reads CSVERLAGVYNEQFF. CDR3 DNA: TGCAGCGTTGAACGGCTAGCGGGGGTCTACAATGAGCAGTTCTTC.

The chain is built from TRBV28 and TRBJ2-7; TRBD1 aligns across 11 bases. There are 13 residues in the CDR3. From germline, CDR1 is MDHEN and CDR2 SYDVKM. Unmatched junction bases numbered 4, after V lost 10 bases and J lost 2 bases. The CDR3 loop reads CATGTGGPYEQYF. The DNA of the CDR3 is TGTGCCACCGGGACAGGGGGTCCCTACGAGCAGTACTTC.

The chain combines TRBV5-5 with TRBJ2-5, with D possibly TRBD2 on 6 matching bases. The CDR3 has 13 residues. Germline V gene sequence: CDR1 SGHKS, CDR2 YYEKEE (reference sequence). V was trimmed by 4 bases and J by 5 bases, leaving 12 bases between them. The CDR3 spells CASSPGLTETQYF. CDR3 nucleotides: TGTGCCAGCAGCCCGGGACTCACGGAGACCCAGTACTTC.

The rearrangement links TRBV4-1 to TRBJ2-5; 12 nucleotides agree with TRBD1. The CDR3 spans 18 residues. Germline loops: CDR1 MGHRA, CDR2 YSYEKL. Trimming cost V 4 bases and J 5 bases; bases outside gene matches: 14. DNA for the CDR3: TGCGCCAGCAGCCTCAAGAGGATGGGACAGGGGGCTATGGAGACCCAGTACTTC. Amino acids: CASSLKRMGQGAMETQYF.

V usage is TRBV27 and J usage is TRBJ2-1; 7 bases agree with TRBD1. CDR1 MNHEY and CDR2 SMNVEV come from the germline V gene (reference sequence). V lost 3 bases, J lost 5 bases, and 19 bases stayed unmatched. This CDR3 has 19 amino acids. The CDR3 bases are TGTGCCAGCAGTTTTTGGCCCCCCGACAGGGTCCGGGGTGACAATGAGCAGTTCTTC. Translating it yields CASSFWPPDRVRGDNEQFF.

The CDR3 DNA follows: TGTGCCAGCAGTCCGCTAGCGGGCCGCTCCTACGAGCAGTACTTC. Translating it yields CASSPLAGRSYEQYF. The chain couples TRBV27 to TRBJ2-7; 8 positions match TRBD2. The CDR3 has 15 residues. The V gene's germline CDR1 is MNHEY and CDR2 SMNVEV (reference sequence). The V and J ends lost 5 bases and 0 bases, in that order; junction bases with no gene match: 6.

This chain connects TRBV6-5 to TRBJ2-2, with 8 bases that match TRBD2. CDR1 and CDR2 from the germline V gene are MNHEY and SVGAGI. J was trimmed by 6 bases and V by 9 bases; bases with no gene match: 6. The CDR3 contains 13 residues. The CDR3 DNA is TGTGCCAGTCTTAGCGGGAAGGCCGGGGAGCTGTTTTTT. It encodes CASLSGKAGELFF.

A single count supports this clone. The V gene is TRBV7-9, the J gene TRBJ2-1; TRBD2 is a possible D gene (6 bases). V was clipped by 8 bases and J by 4 bases, with 18 bases between them. The CDR3 is 15 residues long. Germline V gene lookup returns CDR1 SEHNR and CDR2 FQNEAQ (reference sequence). CDR3 protein: CASVGEVGRYNEQFF. CDR3 in DNA: TGTGCCAGCGTTGGGGAGGTGGGGCGTTACAATGAGCAGTTCTTC.